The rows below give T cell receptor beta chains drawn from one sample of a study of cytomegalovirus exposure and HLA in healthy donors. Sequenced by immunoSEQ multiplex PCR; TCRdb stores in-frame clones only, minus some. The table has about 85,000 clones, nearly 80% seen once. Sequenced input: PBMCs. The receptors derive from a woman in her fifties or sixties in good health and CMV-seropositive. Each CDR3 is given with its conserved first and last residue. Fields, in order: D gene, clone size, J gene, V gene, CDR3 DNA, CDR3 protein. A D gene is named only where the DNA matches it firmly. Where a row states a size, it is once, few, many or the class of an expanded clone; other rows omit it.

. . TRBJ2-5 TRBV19 TGTGCCAGTAGTATAGAGGGTGCAGGGTCTACCCAGTACTTC CASSIEGAGSTQYF
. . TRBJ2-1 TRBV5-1 TGCGCCAGCAGCAACGGGGTCTACAATGAGCAGTTCTTC CASSNGVYNEQFF
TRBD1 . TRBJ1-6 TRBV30 TGTGCCTGGAGTCGAACCGGGACAGGGAATTCACCCCTCCACTTT CAWSRTGTGNSPLHF
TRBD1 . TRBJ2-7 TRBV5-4 TGTGCCAGCAGCCTACAGGGGGGTTCCTACGAGCAGTACTTC CASSLQGGSYEQYF
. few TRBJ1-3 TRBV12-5 TGTGCTAGTGGCATGGGCCTCCGGGGAAACACCATATATTTT CASGMGLRGNTIYF
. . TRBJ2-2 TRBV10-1 TGCGCCACGTCCAGGGGCAGCGCCGGGGAGCTGTTTTTT CATSRGSAGELFF
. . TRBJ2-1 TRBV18 TGTGCCAGCTCCTTGCGTTTTAACGACAATGAGCAGTTCTTC CASSLRFNDNEQFF
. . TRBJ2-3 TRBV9 TGTGCCAGCAGCGTCTTCGGCGGGAGCACAGATACGCAGTATTTT CASSVFGGSTDTQYF
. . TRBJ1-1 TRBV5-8 TGTGCCAGCAGCTCATTCAGGGGCGGGAACACTGAAGCTTTCTTT CASSSFRGGNTEAFF
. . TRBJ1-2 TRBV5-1 TGCGCCAGCAGCTTTGGACAGTCGATGTATGGCTACACCTTC CASSFGQSMYGYTF
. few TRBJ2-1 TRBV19 TGTGCCAGTACCCCCGACAGGAGCTCCTACAATGAGCAGTTCTTC CASTPDRSSYNEQFF
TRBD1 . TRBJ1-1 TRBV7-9 TGTGCCAGCAGCCCAAGGGGACAGGGAAATGGCACTGAAGCTTTCTTT CASSPRGQGNGTEAFF
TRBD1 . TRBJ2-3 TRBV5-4 TGTGCCAGCAGCTTGGGGGACAGTCGTGCCACAGATACGCAGTATTTT CASSLGDSRATDTQYF
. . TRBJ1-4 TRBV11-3 TGTGCCAGCAGCCCTAGCGGGACGGTTAATGAAAAACTGTTTTTT CASSPSGTVNEKLFF
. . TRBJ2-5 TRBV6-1 TGTGCCAGCAGTGAGGGTGTTGTAACAGCGGGAGAGACCCAGTACTTC CASSEGVVTAGETQYF
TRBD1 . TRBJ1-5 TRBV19 TGTGCCAGTATGTCAGGGGGGCCCAATCAGCCCCAGCATTTT CASMSGGPNQPQHF
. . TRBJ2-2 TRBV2 TGTGCCAGCCTGAACACCGGGGAGCTGTTTTTT CASLNTGELFF
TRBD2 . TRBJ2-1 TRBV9 TGTGCCAGCAGCGTAGCTATTAGCGGGTTATACAATGAGCAGTTCTTC CASSVAISGLYNEQFF
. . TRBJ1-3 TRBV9 TGTGCCAGCAGCGTAGACACAGCCGGAAACACCATATATTTT CASSVDTAGNTIYF
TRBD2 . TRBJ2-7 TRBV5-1 TGCGCCAGCAGCTTGGCCCCAGCGGGGGGTCGCTACGAGCAGTACTTC CASSLAPAGGRYEQYF
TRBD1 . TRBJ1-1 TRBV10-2 TGCGCCAGCAGGGGGACAGGGATGAACACTGAAGCTTTCTTT CASRGTGMNTEAFF
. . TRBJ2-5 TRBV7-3 TGTGCCAGCAGCTTAGGGGGCGCCCAGTACTTC CASSLGGAQYF
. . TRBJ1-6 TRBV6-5 TGTGCCAGCAGCTCCCGGCCCCTCCACTTT CASSSRPLHF
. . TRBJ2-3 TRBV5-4 TGTGCCAGCAGCTTTTGGACTTCCACAGATACGCAGTATTTT CASSFWTSTDTQYF
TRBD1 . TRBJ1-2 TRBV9 TGTGCCAGCAGCCTTCACCGGGACAGGGCTAGAGGCTACACCTTC CASSLHRDRARGYTF
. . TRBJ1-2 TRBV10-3 TGTGCCATCAGTGAAAGGGGTGAGATCCCAGGGGGCTACACCTTC CAISERGEIPGGYTF
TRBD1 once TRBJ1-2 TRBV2 TGTGCCTGCGGGACAGCTAACTATGGCTACACCTTC CACGTANYGYTF
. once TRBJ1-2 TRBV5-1 TGCGCCAGCAGCTTGGCTATCGGGATCTATGGCTACACCTTC CASSLAIGIYGYTF
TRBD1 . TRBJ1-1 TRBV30 TGTGCCTGGAGGAGCGGACAGGGGTTGAACACTGAAGCTTTCTTT CAWRSGQGLNTEAFF
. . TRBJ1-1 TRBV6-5 TGTGCCAGCAGTTATATGAGTGAAGCTTTCTTT CASSYMSEAFF
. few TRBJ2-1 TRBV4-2 TGTGCCAGCAGCCTCCAGGGAGAGCAGTTCTTC CASSLQGEQFF
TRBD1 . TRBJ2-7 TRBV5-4 TGTGCCAGCAGCTTACCAGGGACAGGGGGAATCGAGCAGTACTTC CASSLPGTGGIEQYF
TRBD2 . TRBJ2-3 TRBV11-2 TGTGCCAGCAGCCCCAGGGTTGGTAGCGGGAATTGGTGGGATACGCAGTATTTT CASSPRVGSGNWWDTQYF
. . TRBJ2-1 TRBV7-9 TGTGCCAGCAGCTCTAAAGGCGGGGACAATGAGCAGTTCTTC CASSSKGGDNEQFF
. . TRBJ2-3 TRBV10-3 TGTGCCATCAGAGGCGGCGCGACAGATACGCAGTATTTT CAIRGGATDTQYF
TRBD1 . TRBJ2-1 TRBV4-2 TGTGCCAGCAGCCAAGAGGGGACAGGGGACAATGAGCAGTTCTTC CASSQEGTGDNEQFF
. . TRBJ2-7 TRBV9 TGTGCCAGCAGCGTAGACCCTAACTACGAGCAGTACTTC CASSVDPNYEQYF
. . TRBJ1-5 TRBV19 TGTGCCAGTAGTCCTAGGGGGTGGGGTAGCAATCAGCCCCAGCATTTT CASSPRGWGSNQPQHF
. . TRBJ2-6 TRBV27 TGTGCCAGCAGTTTGAGCAGGTCCGGGGCCAACGTCCTGACTTTC CASSLSRSGANVLTF
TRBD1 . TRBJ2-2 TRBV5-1 TGCGCCAGCAGAACCCGACAGGGGGTCACCGGGGAGCTGTTTTTT CASRTRQGVTGELFF
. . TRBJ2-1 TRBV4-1 TGCGCCAGCAGCCAATCGGGGGACTCCCAACTCTACAATGAGCAGTTCTTC CASSQSGDSQLYNEQFF
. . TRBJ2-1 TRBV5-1 TGCGCCAGCAGCTTGATAGACAATGAGCAGTTCTTC CASSLIDNEQFF
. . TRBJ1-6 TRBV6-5 TGTGCCAGTCAATCCCGGGATAATAATTCACCCCTCCACTTT CASQSRDNNSPLHF
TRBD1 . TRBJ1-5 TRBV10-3 TGTGCCATCAGTGAAGAATATGGGACAGGGGATCAGCCCCAGCATTTT CAISEEYGTGDQPQHF
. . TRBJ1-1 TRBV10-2 TGCGCCAGCAAAATCCCCGACAGTAACACTGAAGCTTTCTTT CASKIPDSNTEAFF
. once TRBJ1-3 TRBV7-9 TGTGCTAGCAGCCCCCCTTGGAGGGGCTTCTCTGGAAACACCATATATTTT CASSPPWRGFSGNTIYF
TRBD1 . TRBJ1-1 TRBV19 TGTGCCAGTAGACTAGACAGGGCCGTGAACACTGAAGCTTTCTTT CASRLDRAVNTEAFF
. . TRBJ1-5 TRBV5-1 TGCGCCAGCAGCCCTGCCGGGATTTATCAGCCCCAGCATTTT CASSPAGIYQPQHF
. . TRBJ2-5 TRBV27 TGTGCCAGCAGTTTTAACAGGGTCGGAGAGACCCAGTACTTC CASSFNRVGETQYF
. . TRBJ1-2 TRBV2 TGTGCCAGCAGACCGGACCTTAGGGGCTATGGCTACACCTTC CASRPDLRGYGYTF
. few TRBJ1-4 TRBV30 TGTGCCTGGAGCCCAGGGACTAATGAAAAACTGTTTTTT CAWSPGTNEKLFF
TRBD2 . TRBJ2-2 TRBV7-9 TGTGCCAGCAGGTGGCGGGAGCAGAACACCGGGGAGCTGTTTTTT CASRWREQNTGELFF
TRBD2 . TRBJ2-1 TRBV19 TGTGCCAGTAGTATAGAAATGAGACTAGCGACCTACAATGAGCAGTTCTTC CASSIEMRLATYNEQFF
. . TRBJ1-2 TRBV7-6 TGTGCCAGCAGCTTAGGATATCCCGGACAGAGTTCCCATGGCTACACCTTC CASSLGYPGQSSHGYTF
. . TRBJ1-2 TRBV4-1 TGCGCCAGCAGCCAAGCTCCGTCGGGAGCGCTCTATGGCTACACCTTC CASSQAPSGALYGYTF
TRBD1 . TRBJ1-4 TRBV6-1 TGTGCCAGCAGTTCCAACCGGGACAGGGGTGAAAAACTGTTTTTT CASSSNRDRGEKLFF
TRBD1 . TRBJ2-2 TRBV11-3 TGTGCCAGCAGCTTTCAGGGGGCGCGGAGCGGGGAGCTGTTTTTT CASSFQGARSGELFF
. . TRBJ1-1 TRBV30 TGTGCCTGGAGTACGGGGTTCGGGACTGAAGCTTTCTTT CAWSTGFGTEAFF
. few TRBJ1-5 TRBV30 TGTGCCTGGAATTCAGGGGACAATCAGCCCCAGCATTTT CAWNSGDNQPQHF
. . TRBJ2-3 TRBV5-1 TGCGCCAGCAAGAGGGGGACTACAGTAACAGATACGCAGTATTTT CASKRGTTVTDTQYF